This T cell receptor beta chain was sequenced during a study of cytomegalovirus exposure and HLA in healthy donors (dated by TCRdb to between 2016 and 2019). Regarding the research as a whole: An earlier analysis of approximately 550 of the donors reported 276 Gb of sequence data and some 100 million unique TCR beta sequences from 150 million to 200 million T cells. Roughly 300 gigabases of sequencing data and 75 million to 85 million unique TCR sequences made up an early release that covered under 750 HLA-typed donors. Among the roughly 400 genotyped donors, approximately 82% belonged to the genetic ancestry cluster associated with self-reported Caucasian donors. The study aimed to test whether signatures of past pathogen exposure could be identified by cataloging public T cell receptors. The study profiled the T cell repertoires of fewer than 850 subjects by immunosequencing and related them to cytomegalovirus serostatus. A separate validation cohort of 100 to 150 different subjects was used in addition to the 666-subject first cohort. The study combined high-throughput TCR immunosequencing, statistical association of individual TCRs with disease status, and machine learning to predict cytomegalovirus infection status. To study patterns of TCR occurrence, a later analysis re-analyzed previously published TCR beta repertoires from just over 650 donors and added high-resolution HLA genotyping. Rather than drawing on any new phenotypic data, the later analysis identified candidate immune exposures from TCR beta sequences and the way those sequences occurred across donors. An earlier analysis of around 580 of the donors used high-throughput TCR beta sequencing to judge whether each TCR beta V gene segment behaved as functional or pseudogenic. Donor age, sex, ethnicity and CMV serostatus were compiled alongside the repertoire data. In a later genetic analysis, genome-wide SNP genotypes for about 65% of the 666 donors were used, and that subset was treated as a discovery cohort. Every repertoire in the discovery cohort had been generated on one and the same sequencing platform. Class I and class II HLA loci were covered by the typing at four-digit resolution. Typing coverage differed by locus: A, B, C, DRB1 and DQB1 were typed in roughly 629-640 donors, DQA1 in about 500, DPA1 in some 570, and DPB1 in 472. Five DR-DQ haplotypes were handled as single units for association and clustering, since linkage in the cohort was strong. On average, over 200,000 unique TCR beta nucleotide sequences were sequenced per donor among some 420 genotyped donors of the cohort, with 15% to 20% of those sequences being non-productive.

This clone appeared a single time. Its recognized antigen is unknown. The record has no base qualities; no much larger clone is one base away. In total, around 600 healthy bone marrow donors made up the cohort. All cohort members were sampled while nominally healthy, although unrecorded immune exposures were likely present. The donor was CMV seronegative and belonged to the group of several hundred seronegative cohort members. A peripheral blood sample was provided by each donor, and peripheral blood mononuclear cells were used for TCR beta sequencing. Genomic DNA was extracted from the blood cell samples with the Qiagen DNeasy Blood Extraction Kit. The germline V gene (reference sequence) specifies GTSNPN as CDR1 and SVGIG as CDR2. The V end loses 2 bases and the J end loses 2 bases, and a stretch of 6 bases separates them. The CDR3 covers 13 residues, taking in both the cysteine and the phenylalanine. The entry retains the CDR3 DNA only, 39 bases that are in frame from base 1.

Library creation used the immunoSEQ multiplex PCR assay. The multiplex PCR relied on a mix of 60 forward primers for TCR Vbeta segments and 13 reverse primers for TCR Jbeta segments. The CDR3 region of rearranged TCR beta genes was amplified from genomic DNA with a multiplex PCR assay. Amplified TCR beta libraries were sequenced as 87-base-pair reads on the Illumina HiSeq System. The paper's data handling went like this. Across the 500 to 700 repertoires, a later analysis counted 80 million or so unique TCR beta chains, about 10 million of which were shared by at least two donors. Raw reads were error-corrected and collapsed into unique sequences with a nearest-neighbor algorithm that merged closely related sequences to remove PCR and sequencing errors. Alignment of CDR3 sequences to IMGT reference sequences was used to assign V, D and J gene segments. For a sequence to be retained, at least a six-nucleotide match to both a V gene segment and a J gene segment was required. Rearrangements were called productive when the CDR3 lacked stop codons and stayed in frame with V and J; all others were non-productive. Following IMGT convention, CDR3 was defined as the stretch from the second conserved V-encoded cysteine to the conserved J-encoded phenylalanine. The earlier analysis of 587 of the donors excluded any sequence lacking an unambiguous match to a single V gene segment. An earlier analysis of 587 of the donors called V segments functional above 56.7% productive rearrangements and segregating when the between-donor standard deviation exceeded 5%. To diagnose cytomegalovirus status from the catalog of TCR beta chain sequences, a statistical classification framework was built. A later analysis assigned V and J genes by comparing TCR nucleotide sequences with IMGT/GENE-DB human TR gene sequences. Using the TCRdist pipeline, a later analysis assigned CDR3 sequences along with most-parsimonious VDJ recombination scenarios. In a later analysis, each TCR beta chain was defined by its CDR3 amino acid sequence together with its V-gene family, and reads without a unique V-gene family were excluded. To address suspected cross-contamination and a sequencing artifact, a later analysis removed approximately 590 highly shared, low-generation-probability nucleotide sequences. In a later analysis, a clonal expansion index for each public chain was calculated from normalized within-repertoire ranks of inferred template counts. Generation probabilities in a later analysis came from a VDJ recombination model fitted to out-of-frame rearrangements, and those results were checked against IGoR. In a later analysis, hypergeometric tests were used to score TCR-TCR, TCR-HLA and TCR-CMV co-occurrence, with a repertoire-size bias correction applied to TCR pairs. In a later analysis, false discovery rates were estimated by permuting HLA or CMV assignments 20 times. In a later analysis, co-occurring TCRs were grouped using DBSCAN, and TCRdist sequence similarity was added for clustering within HLA-allele-positive subsets. Co-occurrence clustering excluded repertoires with fewer than 30,000 or more than 120,000 public chains, plus five with anomalous nucleotide sharing. The table comes from immuneACCESS by way of TCRdb, which keeps in-frame sequences with V and J called. Part of the clones is missing from these tables; in studies checked, under half for an unresolved V gene and the rest for unknown reasons. The V and J calls and clone size are taken from that table; D and trimming were inferred from the DNA. The table for this sample lists around 140,000 clones; approximately 78% of them were counted only once. In total, the top ten clones hold over 1.2% of the sample.

The investigation overall reported the following: A cluster of highly shared sequence variants was judged likely to be a technical artifact of the sequencing pipeline. In an earlier analysis of some 500 of the donors, most TCR beta V segments were observed in productive rearrangements about 87% or about 30% of the time, broadly matching IMGT annotations. Because HLA typing was missing for some donors at each locus, association tests included only the typed subset. In a later analysis, the rate of TCR association differed among HLA loci, with DRB1 alleles having the most associated TCRs and HLA-C alleles having the fewest. In a later analysis, HLA-associated TCR beta chains were found to be more clonally expanded and to have lower generation probabilities than equally common non-associated chains. In a later genetic analysis, fewer N-insertions in productive TCRs were reported among donors in an Asian-associated ancestry cluster than the roughly 700-donor mean. Correlated functional status among segregating V segments might be attributable to linkage disequilibrium, but an unknown experimental factor could not be ruled out. A later genetic analysis associated a missense DCLRE1C variant with V-gene and J-gene trimming of TCR beta chains, and an independent cohort replicated the association. At a false discovery rate of 0.05, a later analysis linked 16,951 TCR beta sequences to specific HLA alleles. A further reported finding was that TCR beta sequences accurately predicted the HLA-A and HLA-B alleles for most subjects in the first cohort. When HLA alleles, especially DR and DQ, strongly co-occurred, TCR associations were difficult to assign to individual alleles. Some IMGT-functional V segments, including TRBV6-2 and TRBV6-3, could not be told apart with the 87-base-pair reads, so those segments were excluded. The authors suggested that the approach could potentially be generalized to other disease states and immunological phenotypes. The study listed around 160 TCR beta chains as associated with cytomegalovirus. According to a later analysis, most CMV-associated TCR beta chains appeared to be HLA-restricted, and the HLA associations seemed to be driven largely by CMV exposure. In a later analysis, several top co-occurrence clusters were reported to appear linked to parvovirus B19, influenza, CMV and Epstein-Barr virus. The cohort was sequenced for TCR beta chains only, and without alpha or paired-chain data the features that could be detected were limited. For the cohort, immune exposure information was limited to CMV serostatus. In both the original and validation cohorts, the classifier was reported to diagnose cytomegalovirus status with high specificity and sensitivity. Some 15 rarely observed V segments, including chromosome 9 orphons, were excluded from the earlier analysis of some 590 of the donors because counts were too low. In vitro tests confirmed that three of the cytomegalovirus-associated TCR beta chains recognize cytomegalovirus antigens. Presence/absence analyses assumed roughly uniform sequencing depth across donors, an assumption that may not hold. While some public TCRs were present in many individuals, most TCR sequences turned up only very rarely across donors.

This TCR came from a female donor in good health and CMV-seronegative. The specimen sequenced was PBMCs. The chain couples TRBV30 to TRBJ2-2, with a tentative D gene TRBD2 over 5 matching bases. The nucleotide sequence reads TGTGCCTGGAGTACTAGAAACACCGGGGAGCTGTTTTTT. It translates to CAWSTRNTGELFF.